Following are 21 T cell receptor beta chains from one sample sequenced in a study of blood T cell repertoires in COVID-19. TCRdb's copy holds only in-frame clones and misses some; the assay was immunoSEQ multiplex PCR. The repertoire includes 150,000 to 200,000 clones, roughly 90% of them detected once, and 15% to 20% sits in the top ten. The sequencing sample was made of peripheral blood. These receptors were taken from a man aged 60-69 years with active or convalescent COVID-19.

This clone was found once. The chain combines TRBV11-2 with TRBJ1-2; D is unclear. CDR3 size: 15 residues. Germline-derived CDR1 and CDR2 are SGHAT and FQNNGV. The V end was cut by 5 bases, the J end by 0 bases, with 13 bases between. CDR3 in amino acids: CASSASGVSNYGYTF. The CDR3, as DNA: TGTGCCAGCAGCGCTTCCGGGGTCTCTAACTATGGCTACACCTTC.

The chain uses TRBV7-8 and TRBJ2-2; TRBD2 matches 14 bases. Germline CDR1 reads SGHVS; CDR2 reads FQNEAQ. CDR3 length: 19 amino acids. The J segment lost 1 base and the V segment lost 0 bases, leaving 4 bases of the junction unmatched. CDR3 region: CASSLAGTSGRGNTGELFF. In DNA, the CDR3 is TGTGCCAGCAGCTTAGCCGGGACTAGCGGGAGAGGGAACACCGGGGAGCTGTTTTTT.

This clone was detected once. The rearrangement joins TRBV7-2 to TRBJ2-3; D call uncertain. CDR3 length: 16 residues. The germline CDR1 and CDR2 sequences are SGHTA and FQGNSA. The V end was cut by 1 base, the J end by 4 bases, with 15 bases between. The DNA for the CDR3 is TGTGCCAGCAGCTTAGGACTTTGGGTGTTGCCAGATACGCAGTATTTT. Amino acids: CASSLGLWVLPDTQYF.

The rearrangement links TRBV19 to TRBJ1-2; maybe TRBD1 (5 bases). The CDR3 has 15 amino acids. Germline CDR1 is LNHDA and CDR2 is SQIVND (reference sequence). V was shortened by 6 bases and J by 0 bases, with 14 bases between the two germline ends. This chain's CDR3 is CASSSTGVSNYGYTF. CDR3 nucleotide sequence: TGTGCCAGTAGCTCTACGGGGGTGTCTAACTATGGCTACACCTTC.

CDR3 bases: TGTGCCATCAGCTCTGAGTCCTACGAGCAGTACTTC. Protein product: CAISSESYEQYF. V usage is TRBV10-3 and J usage is TRBJ2-7; no definite D call. Trimming removed 6 bases at V and 1 base at J, with 7 bases between. The V gene's germline CDR1 is ENHRY and CDR2 SYGVKD. There are 12 residues in the CDR3.

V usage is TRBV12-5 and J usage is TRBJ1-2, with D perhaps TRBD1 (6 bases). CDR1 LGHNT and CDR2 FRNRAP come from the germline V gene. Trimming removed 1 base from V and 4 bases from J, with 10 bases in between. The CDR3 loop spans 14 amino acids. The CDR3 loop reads CASGLEQGFYGYTF. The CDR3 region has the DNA TGTGCTAGTGGTTTGGAACAGGGATTCTATGGCTACACCTTC.

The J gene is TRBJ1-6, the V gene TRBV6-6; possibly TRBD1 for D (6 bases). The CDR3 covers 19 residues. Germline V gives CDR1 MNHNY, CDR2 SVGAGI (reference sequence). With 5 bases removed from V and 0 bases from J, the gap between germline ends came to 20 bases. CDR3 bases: TGTGCCAGCAGTCACCAGACCAGGGGCGCCAGCTCCTATAATTCACCCCTCCACTTT. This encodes CASSHQTRGASSYNSPLHF.

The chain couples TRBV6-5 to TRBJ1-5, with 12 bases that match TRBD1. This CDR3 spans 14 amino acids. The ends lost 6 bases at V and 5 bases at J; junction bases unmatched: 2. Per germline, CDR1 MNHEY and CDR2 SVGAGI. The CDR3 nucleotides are TGTGCCAGCAGCGGGACAGGGGGCGATCAGCCCCAGCATTTT. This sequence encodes CASSGTGGDQPQHF.

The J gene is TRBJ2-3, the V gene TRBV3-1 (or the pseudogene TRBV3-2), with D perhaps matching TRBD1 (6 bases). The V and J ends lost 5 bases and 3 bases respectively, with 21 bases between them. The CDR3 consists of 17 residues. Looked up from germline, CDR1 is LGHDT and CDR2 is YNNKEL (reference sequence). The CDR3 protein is CASSSGDRGKITDTQYF. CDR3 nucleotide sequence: TGTGCCAGCAGCTCAGGGGATAGAGGGAAGATAACAGATACGCAGTATTTT.

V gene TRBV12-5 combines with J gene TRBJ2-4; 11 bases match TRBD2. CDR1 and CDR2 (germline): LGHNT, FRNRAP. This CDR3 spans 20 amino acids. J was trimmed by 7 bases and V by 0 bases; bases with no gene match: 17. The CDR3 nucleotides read TGTGCTAGTGGTTTGGTACTGCGTGGTAGCGGGGGGGAGGGCCCGAACATTCAGTACTTC. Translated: CASGLVLRGSGGEGPNIQYF.

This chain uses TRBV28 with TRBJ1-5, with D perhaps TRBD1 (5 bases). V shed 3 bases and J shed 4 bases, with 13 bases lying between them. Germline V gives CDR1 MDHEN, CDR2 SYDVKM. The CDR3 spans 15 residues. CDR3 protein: CASSLYDSRNQPQHF. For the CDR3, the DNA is TGTGCCAGCAGTTTGTATGACAGCCGTAATCAGCCCCAGCATTTT.

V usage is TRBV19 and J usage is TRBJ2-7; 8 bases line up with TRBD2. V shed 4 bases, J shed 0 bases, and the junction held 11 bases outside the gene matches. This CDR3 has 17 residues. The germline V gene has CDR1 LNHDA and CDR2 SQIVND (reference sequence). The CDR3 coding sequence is TGTGCCAGTAGTACCCGGGGTAGCGGGAAAACCTCCTACGAGCAGTACTTC. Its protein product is CASSTRGSGKTSYEQYF.

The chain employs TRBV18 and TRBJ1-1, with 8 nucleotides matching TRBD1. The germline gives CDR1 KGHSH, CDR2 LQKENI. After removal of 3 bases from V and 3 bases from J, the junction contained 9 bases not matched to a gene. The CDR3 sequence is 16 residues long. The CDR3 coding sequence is TGTGCCAGCTCACCGGAAACAAACAGGGGGGACACTGAAGCTTTCTTT. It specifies CASSPETNRGDTEAFF.

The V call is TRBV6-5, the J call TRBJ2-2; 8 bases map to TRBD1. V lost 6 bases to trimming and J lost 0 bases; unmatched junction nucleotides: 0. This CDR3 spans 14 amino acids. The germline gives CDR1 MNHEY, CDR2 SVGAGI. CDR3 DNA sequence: TGTGCCAGCAGGGGACAGGCGAACACCGGGGAGCTGTTTTTT. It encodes CASRGQANTGELFF.

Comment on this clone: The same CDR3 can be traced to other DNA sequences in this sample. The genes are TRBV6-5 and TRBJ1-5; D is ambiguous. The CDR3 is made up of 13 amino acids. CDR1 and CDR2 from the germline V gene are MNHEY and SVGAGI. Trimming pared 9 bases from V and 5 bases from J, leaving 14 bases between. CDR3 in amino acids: CASTTRRDQPQHF. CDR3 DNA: TGTGCCAGTACCACCCGGAGGGATCAGCCCCAGCATTTT.

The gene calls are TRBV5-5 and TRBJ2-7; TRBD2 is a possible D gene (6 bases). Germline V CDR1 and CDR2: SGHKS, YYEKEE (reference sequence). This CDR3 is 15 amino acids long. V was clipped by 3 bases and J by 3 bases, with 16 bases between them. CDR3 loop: CASSSHPGDYYEQYF. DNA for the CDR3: TGTGCCAGCAGCTCGCACCCGGGAGACTACTACGAGCAGTACTTC.

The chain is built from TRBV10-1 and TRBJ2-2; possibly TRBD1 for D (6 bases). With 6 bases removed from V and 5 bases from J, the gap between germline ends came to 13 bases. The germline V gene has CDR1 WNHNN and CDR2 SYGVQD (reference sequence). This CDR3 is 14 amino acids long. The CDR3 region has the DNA TGCGCCAGCAGGGGGGCCCCTGAGACCGGGGAGCTGTTTTTT. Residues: CASRGAPETGELFF.

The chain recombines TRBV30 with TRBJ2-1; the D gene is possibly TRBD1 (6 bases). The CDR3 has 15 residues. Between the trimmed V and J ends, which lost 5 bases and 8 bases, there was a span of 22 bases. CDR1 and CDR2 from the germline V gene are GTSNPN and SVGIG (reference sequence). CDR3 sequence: CAWSPGTINPHEQFF. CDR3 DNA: TGTGCCTGGTCCCCCGGGACAATTAATCCCCATGAGCAGTTCTTC.

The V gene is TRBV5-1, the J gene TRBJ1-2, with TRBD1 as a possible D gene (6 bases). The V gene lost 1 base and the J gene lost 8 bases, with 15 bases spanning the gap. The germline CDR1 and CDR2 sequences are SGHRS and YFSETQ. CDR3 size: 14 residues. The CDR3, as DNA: TGCGCCAGCAGCTTGATGGGGGCGCAGGAAGGCTACACCTTC. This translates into CASSLMGAQEGYTF.

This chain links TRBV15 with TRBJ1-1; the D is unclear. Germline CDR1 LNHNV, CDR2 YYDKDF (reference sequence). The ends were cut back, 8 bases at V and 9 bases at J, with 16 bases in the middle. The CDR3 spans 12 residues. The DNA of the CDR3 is TGTGCCACCCGCCAGAGCACAGAAAAAGCTTTCTTT. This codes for CATRQSTEKAFF.

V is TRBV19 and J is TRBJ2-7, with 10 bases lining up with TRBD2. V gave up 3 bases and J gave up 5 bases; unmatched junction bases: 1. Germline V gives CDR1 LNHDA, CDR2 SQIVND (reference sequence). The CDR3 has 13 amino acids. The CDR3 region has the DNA TGTGCCAGTAGTATGCTAGCGGGAGACGAGCAGTACTTC. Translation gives CASSMLAGDEQYF.